This T cell receptor (beta chain) was sequenced during a study of T cell repertoires in cytomegalovirus infection (dated by TCRdb to between 2019 and 2020). Concerning the study at large: Donor HLA type was relevant to the analysis, as public TCR beta signatures indicated carriage of CMV infection together with the matching HLA type.

From V the trimming removes 0 bases and from J it removes 9 bases, while the gene matches leave 10 bases of the junction unaccounted for. From cysteine to phenylalanine, the CDR3 is 15 amino acids long. Just the 45-base CDR3 DNA is kept, in frame starting at base 1. The germline V gene supplies CDR1 MDHEN and CDR2 SYDVKM. The study at large found these results: In both this cohort and an independent approximately 400-donor cohort, the cumulative frequency of public TCR beta family members distinguished carriers of CMV infection plus the relevant HLA type. The ex vivo response was dominated by HLA-C-restricted CMV-specific TCR beta clonotypes, which also provided the single most frequent clonotype in two of eight donors.

This sample was sequenced with an Illumina HiSeq 1500. Starting from the raw public reads, TCRdb applied fastp trimming at Q25, assembled clones with MiXCR and retained in-frame beta chains. Each CDR3 protein appears once, grouped with its most common genes and DNA. Counted in this sample were 160,000 or so distinct CDR3 sequences; roughly a quarter of them appeared once. Clones ranked in the top ten supply around 9.9% of the sample. This clonotype was seen a handful of times. Its antigen is still unknown. Base qualities were left out, and no much larger clone turns up one base away. The sequenced sample was PBMCs. The chain was built from TRBV28 and TRBJ2-5; TRBD1 agrees with 7 junctional bases. This clonotype was sampled from a human donor in good health (CMV status not recorded). Some clones in this sample may be carry-over from other donors' samples. The base sequence is TGTGCCAGCAGTTTATGGGCAGGGGGACGGTGGGCCCAGTACTTC. The encoded protein is CASSLWAGGRWAQYF.